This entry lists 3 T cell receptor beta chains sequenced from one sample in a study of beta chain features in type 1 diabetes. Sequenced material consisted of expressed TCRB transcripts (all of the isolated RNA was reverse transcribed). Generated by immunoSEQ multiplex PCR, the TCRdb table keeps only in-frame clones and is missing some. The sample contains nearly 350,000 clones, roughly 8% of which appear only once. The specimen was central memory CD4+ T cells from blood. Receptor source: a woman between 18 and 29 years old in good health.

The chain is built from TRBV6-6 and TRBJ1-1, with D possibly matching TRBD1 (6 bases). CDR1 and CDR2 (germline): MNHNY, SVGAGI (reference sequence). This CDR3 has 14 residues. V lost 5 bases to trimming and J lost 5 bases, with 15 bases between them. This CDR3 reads CASSGTGTVTEAFF. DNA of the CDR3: TGTGCCAGCAGTGGAACAGGGACGGTAACTGAAGCTTTCTTT.

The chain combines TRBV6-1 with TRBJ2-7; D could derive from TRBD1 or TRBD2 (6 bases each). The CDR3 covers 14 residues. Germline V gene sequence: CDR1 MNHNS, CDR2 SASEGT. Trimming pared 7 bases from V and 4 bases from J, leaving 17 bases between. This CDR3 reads CASTEGGRSYEQYF. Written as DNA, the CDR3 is TGTGCCAGCACCGAGGGGGGCCGAAGTTACGAGCAGTACTTC.

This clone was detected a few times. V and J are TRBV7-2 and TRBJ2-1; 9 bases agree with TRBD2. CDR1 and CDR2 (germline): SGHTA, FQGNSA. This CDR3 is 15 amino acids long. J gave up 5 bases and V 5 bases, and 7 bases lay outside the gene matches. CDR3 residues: CASSLSGRNNNEQFF. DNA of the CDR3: TGTGCCAGCAGCCTTAGCGGGAGAAACAACAATGAGCAGTTCTTC.